The 18 T cell receptor beta chains listed next were all sequenced from one sample in a study of technical replicates of blood from several donors. The repertoire was sequenced with immunoSEQ multiplex PCR; TCRdb's copy has only in-frame clones and lacks some. The sample has 75,000 to 80,000 clones; 85% to 95% are singletons. Specimen: T cells isolated from PBMCs. The receptors originated from a human donor in good health.

The table lists this clone with a count of one. A junction end diverges from the germline sequence, so it may reflect a read error. The gene calls are TRBV14 and TRBJ2-7; 9 bases line up with TRBD2. Germline CDR1 is SGHDN and CDR2 is FVKESK. The CDR3 has 16 amino acids. CDR3 residues: CASSRVAGGPSYAQYF. CDR3 DNA sequence: TGTGCCAGCAGCCGCGTGGCGGGAGGGCCCTCTTACGCGCAGTACTTC. The full variable domain, its missing parts supplied by reference TRBV14 and TRBJ2-7, is EAGVTQFPSHSVIEKGQTVTLRCDPISGHDNLYWYRRVMGKEIKFLLHFVKESKQDESGMPNNRFLAERTGGTYSTLKVQPAELEDSGVYFCASSRVAGGPSYAQYFGPGTRLTVT.

The CDR3 DNA reads TGTGCCATCGGCTCCGGGACAGGGGCTGGCTACACCTTC. Protein product: CAIGSGTGAGYTF. The V call is TRBV10-3, the J call TRBJ1-2; 10 bases are a match to TRBD1. V was pared by 8 bases and J by 7 bases, with 7 bases of the junction left unmatched. There are 13 residues in the CDR3. Per the germline V gene, CDR1 is ENHRY and CDR2 is SYGVKD.

DNA for the CDR3: TGCGCCAGCAGCTTCTTGCCCGGGACTCGGACAGATACGCAGTATTTT. It codes for CASSFLPGTRTDTQYF. The rearrangement uses TRBV5-1 and TRBJ2-3; D is possibly TRBD2 (6 bases). CDR3 length: 16 residues. Germline values: CDR1 SGHRS, CDR2 YFSETQ. The germline V and J ends were trimmed by 2 bases and 3 bases, with 16 bases remaining between them.

The rearrangement joins TRBV4-3 to TRBJ1-1, with D maybe TRBD1 (5 bases). V was trimmed by 7 bases and J by 1 base, leaving 10 bases between them. The CDR3 length is 13 residues. CDR1 and CDR2 (germline): LGHNA, YSLEER. This CDR3 reads CASNHRGNTEAFF. The CDR3 DNA reads TGCGCCAGCAATCATAGGGGGAACACTGAAGCTTTCTTT.

This clone was counted a single time. This chain joins TRBV6-5 and TRBJ1-1; maybe TRBD1 (6 bases). V was pared by 5 bases and J by 4 bases, with 17 bases between. The CDR3 totals 15 residues. CDR1 MNHEY and CDR2 SVGAGI come from the germline V gene. This CDR3 reads CASSIGRTGLTEAFF. The CDR3, as DNA: TGTGCCAGCAGTATCGGGCGAACAGGGCTCACTGAAGCTTTCTTT.

The V call is TRBV7-3, the J call TRBJ2-1; the D gene is possibly TRBD2 (6 bases). Germline CDR1 reads SGHTA; CDR2 reads FQGTGA. Trimming took off 5 bases at V and 3 bases at J, with 11 bases between the two ends. The CDR3 has 14 amino acids. This chain's CDR3 is CASSPPGLYNEQFF. The CDR3 region has the DNA TGTGCCAGCAGCCCTCCGGGACTCTACAATGAGCAGTTCTTC.

This chain uses TRBV5-6 with TRBJ2-5; no clear D. Germline V gene lookup returns CDR1 SGHDT and CDR2 YYEEEE. Trimming stripped 0 bases from V and 5 bases from J, with 8 bases between. This CDR3 region has 13 residues. The CDR3 sequence: CASSLGGYETQYF. As DNA, the CDR3 is TGTGCCAGCAGCTTGGGAGGTTACGAGACCCAGTACTTC.

This clone came up once. V and J are TRBV19 and TRBJ1-1; the D is unclear. The CDR3 has 14 amino acids. Between the trimmed V and J ends, which lost 6 bases and 0 bases, there was a span of 11 bases. Germline V lookup: CDR1 LNHDA, CDR2 SQIVND (reference sequence). CDR3 loop: CASRGNRLNTEAFF. CDR3 in DNA: TGTGCCAGTAGGGGTAACAGATTGAACACTGAAGCTTTCTTT.

This chain joins TRBV4-3 and TRBJ2-3; D unclear. V was clipped by 0 bases and J by 0 bases, with 10 bases between them. Germline lookup yields CDR1 LGHNA and CDR2 YSLEER. The CDR3 spans 16 residues. CDR3 coding DNA: TGCGCCAGCAGCCAAGAGGTGAGTACTAGCACAGATACGCAGTATTTT. This translates into CASSQEVSTSTDTQYF.

This rearrangement joins TRBV29-1 to TRBJ1-2; the D is unclear. The germline V gene encodes CDR1 SQVTM and CDR2 ANQGSEA. The CDR3 covers 13 residues. The V and J ends lost 5 bases and 4 bases respectively, with 14 bases between them. The CDR3 DNA is TGCAGCGTTTATGCCCCACTCGGCTATGGCTACACCTTC. Protein: CSVYAPLGYGYTF.

The chain recombines TRBV6-5 with TRBJ2-4, with D possibly matching TRBD2 (5 bases). This CDR3 contains 13 residues. Germline V gene data show CDR1 as MNHEY and CDR2 as SVGAGI. V was trimmed by 2 bases and J by 7 bases, leaving 9 bases between them. The CDR3 DNA reads as TGTGCCAGCAGTTACAGTCGGGGTAACATTCAGTACTTC. This gives the protein CASSYSRGNIQYF.

CDR3 DNA sequence: TGTGCCAGCGGCCACAATGAGCAGTTCTTC. Its translation: CASGHNEQFF. The genes are TRBV2 and TRBJ2-1, with no clear D. CDR3 length: 10 residues. Looked up from germline, CDR1 is SNHLY and CDR2 is FYNNEI. Trimming removed 8 bases from V and 5 bases from J, with 4 bases in between.

The V gene is TRBV21-1, the J gene TRBJ2-7; TRBD1 was called by the table and not checked on the DNA. TRBV21-1 counts as a pseudogene. CDR3 length: 14 residues. DNA of the CDR3: TGTGCCAGCACCCTGGAGGGGGCATGCTACGAGCAGTACTTC. As protein: CASTLEGACYEQYF.

V usage is TRBV18 and J usage is TRBJ2-3, with TRBD2 identical over 10 bases. The CDR3 sequence is 15 residues long. The germline V gene encodes CDR1 KGHSH and CDR2 LQKENI. J gave up 5 bases and V 3 bases, and 5 bases lay outside the gene matches. This chain's CDR3 is CASSPASGSIDTQYF. The CDR3 coding sequence is TGTGCCAGCTCACCTGCTAGCGGGAGTATAGATACGCAGTATTTT.

J is TRBJ2-7 and V is TRBV2; 7 nucleotides agree with TRBD1. Trimming cost V 5 bases and J 10 bases; bases outside gene matches: 14. Germline lookup yields CDR1 SNHLY and CDR2 FYNNEI. The CDR3 has 14 residues. CDR3 amino acids: CASSSHTWDSLQYF. The CDR3 DNA sequence: TGTGCCAGCAGTTCTCATACCTGGGACAGCCTCCAGTACTTC. The full variable domain, completed using reference TRBV2 and TRBJ2-7, is EPEVTQTPSHQVTQMGQEVILRCVPISNHLYFYWYRQILGQKVEFLVSFYNNEISEKSEIFDDQFSVERPDGSNFTLKIRSTKLEDSAMYFCASSSHTWDSLQYFGPGTRLTVT.

The genes are TRBV28 and TRBJ2-3, with 11 bases lining up with TRBD2. The length of the CDR3 is 16 residues. The germline V gene has CDR1 MDHEN and CDR2 SYDVKM. V shed 2 bases and J 4 bases; nucleotides not matched to a gene: 5. The CDR3 loop is CASSLLGTSGPDTQYF. In DNA, the CDR3 is TGTGCCAGCAGTTTACTCGGGACTAGCGGCCCAGATACGCAGTATTTT.

The genes are TRBV5-1 and TRBJ2-1, with TRBD1 as a possible D gene (6 bases). The CDR3 covers 16 residues. V dropped 4 bases and J dropped 0 bases, with 14 bases sitting between them. Germline values: CDR1 SGHRS, CDR2 YFSETQ. Here the CDR3 reads CASSAGQSYSYNEQFF. CDR3 in DNA: TGCGCCAGCAGCGCTGGACAGTCCTACTCCTACAATGAGCAGTTCTTC.

The chain is built from TRBV5-1 and TRBJ2-7, with D possibly matching TRBD1 (5 bases). V lost 5 bases and J 5 bases, leaving 14 bases between the germline ends. CDR3 length equals 13 residues. Germline V lookup: CDR1 SGHRS, CDR2 YFSETQ. This chain's CDR3 is CASRGAQGNEQYF. The CDR3 region has the DNA TGCGCCAGCAGGGGCGCCCAGGGAAACGAGCAGTACTTC.